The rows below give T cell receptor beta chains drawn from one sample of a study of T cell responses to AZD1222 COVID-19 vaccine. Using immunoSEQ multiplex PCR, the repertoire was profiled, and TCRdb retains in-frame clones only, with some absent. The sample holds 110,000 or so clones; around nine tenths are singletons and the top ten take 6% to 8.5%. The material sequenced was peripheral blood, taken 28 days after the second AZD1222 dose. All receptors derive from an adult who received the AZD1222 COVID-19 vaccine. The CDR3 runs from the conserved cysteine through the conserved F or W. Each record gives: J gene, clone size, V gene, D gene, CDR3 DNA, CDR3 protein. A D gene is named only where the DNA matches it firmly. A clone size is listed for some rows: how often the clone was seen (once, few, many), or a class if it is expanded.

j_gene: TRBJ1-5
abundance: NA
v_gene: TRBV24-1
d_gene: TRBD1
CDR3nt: TGTGCCACCAGTGAGGGACAGGGAGACAATCAGCCCCAGCATTTT
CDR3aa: CATSEGQGDNQPQHF

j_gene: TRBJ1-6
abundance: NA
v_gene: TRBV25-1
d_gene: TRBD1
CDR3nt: TGTGCCAGCAGTGCCCGGGACAGGGATAATTCACCCCTCCACTTT
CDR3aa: CASSARDRDNSPLHF

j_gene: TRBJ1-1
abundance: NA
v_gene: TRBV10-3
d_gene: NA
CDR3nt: TGTGCCATCAGTGAGACGTCAGCCCGGACTGAAGCTTTCTTT
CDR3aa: CAISETSARTEAFF

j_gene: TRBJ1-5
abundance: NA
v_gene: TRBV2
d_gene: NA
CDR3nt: TGTGCCAGCAGTTCACACCGGAGCAATCAGCCCCAGCATTTT
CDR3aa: CASSSHRSNQPQHF

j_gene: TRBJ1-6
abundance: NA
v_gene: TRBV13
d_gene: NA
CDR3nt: TGTGCCAGCAGCTCCAGTCTTGAGGATTCACCCCTCCACTTT
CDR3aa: CASSSSLEDSPLHF

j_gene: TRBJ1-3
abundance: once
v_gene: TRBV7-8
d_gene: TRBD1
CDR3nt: TGTGCCAGCACCGATTCGGACAGGGGAACAGGAAACACCATATATTTT
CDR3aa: CASTDSDRGTGNTIYF

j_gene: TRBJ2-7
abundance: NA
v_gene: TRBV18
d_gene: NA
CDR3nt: TGTGCCAGCTCACCAGGACCAACCGTCAACGAGCAGTACTTC
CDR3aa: CASSPGPTVNEQYF

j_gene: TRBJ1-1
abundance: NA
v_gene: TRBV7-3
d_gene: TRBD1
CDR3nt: TGTGCCAGCAGCTTCGGGACAGCAGGTTTCAAAAACACTGAAGCTTTCTTT
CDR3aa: CASSFGTAGFKNTEAFF

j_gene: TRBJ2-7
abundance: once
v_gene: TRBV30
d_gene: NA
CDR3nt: TGTGCCTGGAGTGGTCACCTGTACGAGCAGTACTTC
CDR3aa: CAWSGHLYEQYF

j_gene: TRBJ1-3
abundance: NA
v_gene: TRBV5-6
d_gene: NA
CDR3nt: TGTGCCAGCAGCTTTCTCTCTCCGGGGGGAGGAAACACCATATATTTT
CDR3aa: CASSFLSPGGGNTIYF

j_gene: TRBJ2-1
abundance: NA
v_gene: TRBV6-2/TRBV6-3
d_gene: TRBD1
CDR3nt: TGTGCCAGCAGTTACTTTACCGACAGGGCCTCCTACAATGAGCAGTTCTTC
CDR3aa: CASSYFTDRASYNEQFF

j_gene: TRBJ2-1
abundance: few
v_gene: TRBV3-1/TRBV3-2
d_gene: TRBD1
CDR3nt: TGTGCCAGCCAGATGACAGGGTTAGGTGGTGAGCAGTTCTTC
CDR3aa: CASQMTGLGGEQFF

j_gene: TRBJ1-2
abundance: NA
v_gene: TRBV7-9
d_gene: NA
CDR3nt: TGTGCCAGCAGCGGCCCGCTCGAGAACTATGGCTACACCTTC
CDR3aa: CASSGPLENYGYTF